The entry below describes one TCR beta chain. This sample was included in a study of blood T cell repertoires in COVID-19. Study-wide context: Spain, Italy and the United States supplied samples that represented acute and convalescent COVID-19.

V was clipped by 2 bases and J by 7 bases, with 11 bases between them. Germline V gene lookup returns CDR1 SGHAT and CDR2 FQDESV (reference sequence). CDR3 length: 13 amino acids. Study processing details: Amplified reference gene primers provided the basis for estimating nucleated cell counts. TCRdb's table, derived via immunoSEQ multiplex PCR, lists solely in-frame clones and lacks some. The V and J calls and clone size come from that table; D and trimming were worked out from the DNA. In the table there are approximately 240,000 clones, around 84% of which are singletons. Specimen: peripheral blood. The sequence derives from a woman older than 75 with active or convalescent COVID-19. This chain links TRBV11-1 with TRBJ1-1; D is unresolved. CDR3 DNA: TGTGCCAGCAGCTTACACGGGGTGGGTGAAGCTTTCTTT. This gives the protein CASSLHGVGEAFF.